Given below is one T cell receptor beta chain in context. Its antigen is still unknown. No base quality information exists; no much larger clone differs at one position. TCRbeta CDR3 regions were amplified from genomic DNA by means of the immunoSEQ Assay, a bias-controlled multiplex PCR. Regarding the original processing steps: Within the assay, amplification of reference gene primers was used to estimate how many nucleated cells each sample contained. To quantify the absolute abundance of each unique TCRbeta CDR3 rearrangement, sequence reads were collapsed and filtered. For each sample, productive Simpson clonality was calculated by taking the square root of Simpson's diversity index across productive rearrangements. TCRdb took this table from immuneACCESS and kept in-frame rearrangements with V and J called. Such tables lack part of the clones; where checked against another copy, unresolved V genes explain under half of the gap, and the rest is unexplained. Clonal size and the V and J genes are those of that table, whereas D and trimming came from the DNA. In this sample the table shows 150,000 or so clones, around 67% of which occur a single time. About 3% of the sample is in the top ten clones.

This sample is drawn from a study of blood T cell repertoires in COVID-19 (TCRdb year 2020). Notes on the research overall: The collaborator samples originated in the United States, Italy and Spain and spanned the acute and convalescent phases of COVID-19. The material from the prospective study consisted of cDNA or gDNA derived from T cells, B-cell-depleted T cells, or PBMCs. The dataset comprised deeply sampled blood TCRbeta repertoires from subjects exposed to, actively infected with, or recovered from COVID-19. The repertoires were released in a freely available public database meant as a resource for research on the immune response to SARS-CoV-2. Samples came from the ongoing ImmuneRACE study (first 160 participants) plus 1,254 subjects from 6 global collaborators. Nearly every sample came with metadata listing a de-identified subject ID, COVID-19 status, age in years and sex. Where HLA class I and class II types were available, the types were taken from metadata supplied by the sample provider, not from assay-based typing.

The study at large found these results: Clinical and demographic metadata were provided uncurated, with the amount varying by source and participant.

Each collaborating institution followed its own protocols to collect whole blood in K2EDTA tubes. For TCRbeta analysis, collaborator samples were shipped as frozen whole blood, as isolated PBMCs, or as DNA extracted from either sample type. Trimming takes 6 bases from V and 6 bases from J, and the germline ends sit 13 bases apart. Taken from cysteine to phenylalanine, the CDR3 has 12 residues. Only the CDR3 region is kept as DNA, spanning 36 bases read in frame from base 1. From a lookup of the germline V gene, CDR1 and CDR2 are SGHTS and YDEGEE. This receptor chain uses TRBV5-8 and TRBJ2-7; TRBD1 might be the D gene, on 6 matching bases. Sequences were obtained from peripheral blood. This TCR came from an elderly woman with acute or convalescent COVID-19. The DNA reads TGTGCCAGCAACTTTTGGGGGCTCGAGCAGTACTTC. Translated, this gives CASNFWGLEQYF.